Listed here are 32 T cell receptor beta chains from one sample, sequenced in a study of T cells after yellow fever vaccination. TCRdb reprocessed the 5' RACE reads via MiXCR and lists one record per CDR3 protein. The sample lists about 330,000 distinct CDR3 sequences; about 8.3% were seen once. Specimen: PBMCs, collected roughly 46 days after the first yellow fever vaccination. The receptors were gathered from a young man who received the YFV17D yellow fever vaccine.

The J gene is TRBJ1-2, the V gene TRBV21-1; TRBD1, the table's D call, was not compared with the DNA. TRBV21-1 is given as a pseudogene. The CDR3 spans 15 residues. The CDR3 is CASSIQGLGLYGYTF. The DNA of the CDR3 is TGTGCCAGCAGCATACAGGGGCTGGGCCTATATGGCTACACCTTC.

The V and J genes are TRBV4-3 and TRBJ2-7, with D perhaps TRBD1 (6 bases). CDR1 and CDR2 from the germline V gene are LGHNA and YSLEER. The CDR3 contains 14 residues. The V and J ends lost 3 bases and 3 bases respectively, with 12 bases between them. The CDR3 DNA is TGCGCCAGCAGCCAGGAGGAACAGGGCTACGAGCAGTACTTC. Translating gives CASSQEEQGYEQYF.

The sample holds a few counts of this clonotype. This chain uses TRBV10-3 with TRBJ1-2; D is ambiguous. Germline CDR1 ENHRY, CDR2 SYGVKD. Deletions cut 9 bases from V and 5 bases from J, with 10 bases between. The CDR3 runs 11 residues. Here the CDR3 reads CAIGGSYGYTF. CDR3 DNA: TGTGCCATAGGCGGTTCATATGGCTACACCTTC.

The chain employs TRBV12-3 or TRBV12-4 and TRBJ2-2; tentatively, D is TRBD2 (5 bases). The CDR3 sequence is 16 residues long. The germline V and J ends were trimmed by 4 bases and 0 bases, with 12 bases remaining between them. In DNA form, the CDR3 reads TGTGCCAGCAGTTCTCGGCAAGCGGCGAACACCGGGGAGCTGTTTTTT. Its protein product is CASSSRQAANTGELFF.

This clonotype was seen only a few times. This chain uses TRBV18 with TRBJ2-3; D is unresolved. CDR3 size: 13 residues. Trimming took off 0 bases at V and 7 bases at J, with 8 bases between the two ends. The germline V gene encodes CDR1 KGHSH and CDR2 LQKENI. The CDR3 reads CASSPPGDYTQYF. The CDR3 DNA follows: TGTGCCAGCTCACCACCGGGTGATTATACGCAGTATTTT.

The chain combines TRBV12-3 or TRBV12-4 with TRBJ2-1; 8 bases map to TRBD2. CDR3 size: 15 residues. With 3 bases clipped from V and 4 bases from J, the junction kept 5 bases outside the gene matches. CDR3 coding DNA: TGTGCCAGCAGTTTCTTGGGCGGGGGGTACAATGAGCAGTTCTTC. As protein: CASSFLGGGYNEQFF.

This clonotype occurred a few times. V gene TRBV18 combines with J gene TRBJ1-4; D is unresolved. Trimming cost V 2 bases and J 2 bases, with 9 bases left between them. There are 15 residues in the CDR3. Per the germline V gene, CDR1 is KGHSH and CDR2 is LQKENI. The CDR3 coding sequence is TGTGCCAGCTCACCAAACAGCGGGACTAATGAAAAACTGTTTTTT. Protein product: CASSPNSGTNEKLFF.

V is TRBV5-1 and J is TRBJ2-5, with 9 nucleotides matching TRBD1. CDR1 is SGHRS and CDR2 is YFSETQ in the germline V gene. The CDR3 has 15 amino acids. V lost 4 bases, J lost 1 base, and 5 bases stayed unmatched. The DNA of the CDR3 is TGCGCCAGCAGCCCAAAGACAGGGGGCCAAGAGACCCAGTACTTC. This encodes CASSPKTGGQETQYF.

The CDR3 nucleotides are TGTGCCAGCAGCCCAATGCGGGGTTCCGCGATAGAGACCCAGTACTTC. Its protein product is CASSPMRGSAIETQYF. The J gene is TRBJ2-5, the V gene TRBV6-2 or TRBV6-3; D is perhaps TRBD2 (6 bases). CDR1 is MNHEY, CDR2 SVGEGT, per germline. Trimming left V 6 bases short and J 4 bases short, with 21 bases between. The CDR3 has 16 residues.

V is TRBV5-1 and J is TRBJ2-3; D tentatively fits TRBD1 or TRBD2 (5 bases each). Germline V gene sequence: CDR1 SGHRS, CDR2 YFSETQ. The V end was cut by 3 bases, the J end by 5 bases, with 16 bases between. The CDR3 spans 15 residues. CDR3 loop: CASSSDQGEGDTQYF. As DNA, the CDR3 is TGCGCCAGCAGCTCCGACCAGGGAGAGGGAGATACGCAGTATTTT.

This chain links TRBV7-9 with TRBJ2-2; the D is unclear. Per the germline V gene, CDR1 is SEHNR and CDR2 is FQNEAQ (reference sequence). The CDR3 spans 12 residues. V was shortened by 4 bases and J by 4 bases, with 4 bases between the two germline ends. DNA for the CDR3: TGTGCCAGCAGCTCTTCCACCGGGGAGCTGTTTTTT. Amino acid sequence: CASSSSTGELFF.

This clonotype was seen a handful of times. This rearrangement joins TRBV10-3 to TRBJ2-7; D perhaps matches TRBD2 (6 bases). The V gene lost 4 bases and the J gene lost 5 bases, with 18 bases spanning the gap. The CDR3 is 15 amino acids. Germline V gene sequence: CDR1 ENHRY, CDR2 SYGVKD. The CDR3 loop is CAISAQAAASDEQYF. In nucleotides, the CDR3 is TGTGCCATCAGTGCCCAGGCAGCCGCTAGCGACGAGCAGTACTTC.

This clonotype was seen more than once but under ten times. The chain recombines TRBV5-6 with TRBJ1-5, with D perhaps TRBD1 (5 bases). The germline V gene encodes CDR1 SGHDT and CDR2 YYEEEE. The CDR3 sequence is 15 residues long. The V end lost 5 bases, the J end lost 2 bases, and 14 bases lay between the germline ends. Written as DNA, the CDR3 is TGTGCCAGCAGTGAGGGGAGGTGGGGCAATCAGCCCCAGCATTTT. It is translated as CASSEGRWGNQPQHF.

This clonotype was observed at least ten times. CDR3 sequence (DNA): TGTGCCAGCAGGCAAGACAGGTACCAAGAGACCCAGTACTTC. This sequence encodes CASRQDRYQETQYF. This rearrangement joins TRBV12-3 or TRBV12-4 to TRBJ2-5, with D tentatively TRBD1 (6 bases). The CDR3 runs 14 residues. V dropped 6 bases and J dropped 0 bases, with 11 bases sitting between them.

The V gene is TRBV2, the J gene TRBJ2-1; 7 bases fit TRBD1. The CDR3 has 16 residues. Germline CDR1 reads SNHLY; CDR2 reads FYNNEI. Germline trimming cut 8 bases from V and 0 bases from J; bases unmatched to any gene: 10. The CDR3 reads CASAEDRRSSYNEQFF. For the CDR3, the DNA is TGTGCCAGCGCGGAGGACAGGCGCTCCTCCTACAATGAGCAGTTCTTC.

The sample holds many counts of this clonotype. The chain links TRBV12-3 or TRBV12-4 to TRBJ2-7; tentatively, D is TRBD1 or TRBD2 (5 bases each). V was shortened by 4 bases and J by 5 bases, with 9 bases between the two germline ends. This CDR3 spans 12 amino acids. The CDR3 spells CASSSGADEQYF. CDR3 bases: TGTGCCAGCAGTTCCGGGGCGGACGAGCAGTACTTC.

The chain is built from TRBV10-3 and TRBJ1-6; 8 bases are shared with TRBD1. The CDR3 runs 13 residues. V shed 8 bases, J shed 6 bases, and the junction held 3 bases outside the gene matches. Looked up from germline, CDR1 is ENHRY and CDR2 is SYGVKD. Here the CDR3 reads CAIAGQGNSPLHF. CDR3 coding DNA: TGTGCCATCGCCGGACAGGGTAATTCACCCCTCCACTTT.

The table lists this clonotype with a few counts. The rearrangement links TRBV11-2 to TRBJ2-3; no definite D call. This CDR3 contains 15 residues. With 6 bases removed from V and 2 bases from J, the gap between germline ends came to 15 bases. Germline V gene data show CDR1 as SGHAT and CDR2 as FQNNGV. CDR3 nucleotides: TGTGCCAGCAGTCTCCGACTTCAAACCACAGATACGCAGTATTTT. This encodes CASSLRLQTTDTQYF.

There are a few counts of this clonotype. The chain is built from TRBV5-6 and TRBJ1-2, with D uncertain. The CDR3 is made up of 13 amino acids. Germline assignment: CDR1 SGHDT and CDR2 YYEEEE. V lost 0 bases and J 7 bases, leaving 10 bases between the germline ends. CDR3 in amino acids: CASSLEPYGGYTF. As DNA, the CDR3 is TGTGCCAGCAGCTTGGAACCCTACGGTGGCTACACCTTC.

This clonotype was counted many times. The rearrangement links TRBV11-3 to TRBJ2-1; D remains unclear. This CDR3 contains 12 residues. Germline V lookup: CDR1 SGHNT, CDR2 YENEEA. V shed 5 bases and J shed 5 bases, with 7 bases lying between them. CDR3 protein: CASSHTHNEQFF. CDR3 nucleotide sequence: TGTGCCAGCAGCCACACCCACAATGAGCAGTTCTTC.

The chain has TRBV7-9 and TRBJ1-3, with 7 bases matching TRBD1. The germline V gene has CDR1 SEHNR and CDR2 FQNEAQ (reference sequence). V was pared by 10 bases and J by 2 bases, with 14 bases of the junction left unmatched. CDR3 size: 16 residues. CDR3 nucleotide sequence: TGTGCCAACGCCGGGGGGGGACAGTGGACTGGAAACACCATATATTTT. The encoded protein is CANAGGGQWTGNTIYF.

This clonotype showed up just a few times. The chain carries TRBV6-1 and TRBJ2-1; the D call may be TRBD1 or TRBD2 (6 bases each). The germline V and J ends were trimmed by 7 bases and 9 bases, with 31 bases remaining between them. The CDR3 contains 18 residues. CDR1 is MNHNS, CDR2 SASEGT, per germline. This CDR3 reads CASTVSVAAFRRGGEQFF. The CDR3 DNA is TGTGCCAGCACGGTTTCGGTAGCGGCTTTCCGACGAGGGGGTGAGCAGTTCTTC.

V and J are TRBV7-2 and TRBJ2-3; TRBD2 is a possible D gene (7 bases). The CDR3 extends over 16 amino acids. From germline, CDR1 is SGHTA and CDR2 FQGNSA. Trimming took off 3 bases at V and 0 bases at J, with 13 bases between the two ends. CDR3 loop: CASSFPGGPSTDTQYF. The DNA of the CDR3 is TGTGCCAGCAGCTTTCCCGGGGGGCCTAGCACAGATACGCAGTATTTT.

The chain links TRBV9 to TRBJ1-6; 8 bases align to TRBD1. This CDR3 is 14 amino acids long. Germline CDR1 is SGDLS and CDR2 is YYNGEE. Unmatched junction bases numbered 10, after V lost 4 bases and J lost 13 bases. CDR3 residues: CASSLPGTGMPLHF. The DNA for the CDR3 is TGTGCCAGCAGCTTACCCGGGACAGGCATGCCCCTCCACTTT.

In its sample, this clonotype was seen a few times. This chain links TRBV12-3 or TRBV12-4 with TRBJ2-2; possibly TRBD2 for D (6 bases). The V end was cut by 3 bases, the J end by 7 bases, with 12 bases between. The CDR3 spans 14 residues. CDR3 DNA: TGTGCCAGCAGTTTTCAGACTAGGGGCGGGGAGCTGTTTTTT. It specifies CASSFQTRGGELFF.

The chain employs TRBV18 and TRBJ2-3, with 9 bases identical to TRBD2. From germline, CDR1 is KGHSH and CDR2 LQKENI. The CDR3 runs 17 residues. With V trimmed by 2 bases and J by 1 base, 7 bases remained unmatched. The CDR3 bases are TGTGCCAGCTCACCATACGGACTAGCGTCCGGCACAGATACGCAGTATTTT. Protein: CASSPYGLASGTDTQYF.

This clonotype has only a few counts. This sequence joins TRBV7-9 and TRBJ1-6, with D unresolved. The germline V and J ends were trimmed by 4 bases and 5 bases, with 12 bases remaining between them. Germline values: CDR1 SEHNR, CDR2 FQNEAQ (reference sequence). The CDR3 sequence is 15 residues long. As DNA, the CDR3 is TGTGCCAGCAGCTCCCGGGCCCGACATAATTCACCCCTCCACTTT. This gives the protein CASSSRARHNSPLHF.

This clonotype occurred many times. This rearrangement joins TRBV5-1 to TRBJ2-3; D gene uncertain. The length of the CDR3 is 14 residues. Trimming removed 4 bases at V and 0 bases at J, with 9 bases between. Germline lookup yields CDR1 SGHRS and CDR2 YFSETQ. CDR3 residues: CASSRISSTDTQYF. CDR3 DNA sequence: TGCGCCAGCAGCAGAATATCTAGCACAGATACGCAGTATTTT.

Ten or more counts support this clonotype. The rearrangement uses TRBV20-1 and TRBJ2-5; unclear D gene. The CDR3 extends over 16 amino acids. Germline CDR1 DFQATT, CDR2 SNEGSKA (reference sequence). Trimming shortened V by 0 bases and J by 2 bases, and 16 bases separated the two germline ends. This CDR3 is CSARDTAWAAQETQYF. The CDR3 nucleotides are TGCAGTGCTAGAGATACAGCTTGGGCGGCACAAGAGACCCAGTACTTC.

This clonotype has only a few counts. The V gene is TRBV5-6, the J gene TRBJ1-1; D not certain. In germline, CDR1 is SGHDT, CDR2 YYEEEE. Between the trimmed V and J ends, which lost 0 bases and 11 bases, there was a span of 11 bases. The length of the CDR3 is 12 residues. CDR3 protein: CASSLEGSRAFF. The CDR3 nucleotides are TGTGCCAGCAGCTTGGAGGGCTCGAGGGCTTTCTTT.

This clonotype was recorded at least ten times. The chain employs TRBV7-2 and TRBJ2-7; 9 bases are shared with TRBD2. This CDR3 is built from 15 residues. V shed 5 bases, J shed 2 bases, and the junction held 7 bases outside the gene matches. Per the germline V gene, CDR1 is SGHTA and CDR2 is FQGNSA. In DNA, the CDR3 is TGTGCCAGCAGCAAGGGACTAGCTGTGGCCTACGAGCAGTACGTC. It encodes CASSKGLAVAYEQYV.

This clonotype occurred a few times. This chain connects TRBV5-6 to TRBJ1-2; D not resolved. This CDR3 contains 13 residues. Trimming left V 0 bases short and J 5 bases short, with 8 bases between. Germline loops: CDR1 SGHDT, CDR2 YYEEEE. CDR3 bases: TGTGCCAGCAGCTTGGGGACGTTATATGGCTACACCTTC. Translated: CASSLGTLYGYTF. Full variable domain (remainder filled in from reference TRBV5-6 and TRBJ1-2): DAGVTQSPTHLIKTRGQQVTLRCSPKSGHDTVSWYQQALGQGPQFIFQYYEEEERQRGNFPDRFSGHQFPNYSSELNVNALLLGDSALYLCASSLGTLYGYTFGSGTRLTVV.